This T cell receptor beta chain was retrieved from a study of cytomegalovirus exposure and HLA in healthy donors. Primers included in the PCR were 60 Vbeta and 13 Jbeta primers. Only in-frame clones appear in the TCRdb table, and some are missing; sequencing was by immunoSEQ multiplex PCR. The data hold approximately 130,000 clones, with approximately 85% observed a single time. Study-wide results and limits: Reports indicate that TCR beta sequences accurately predicted the HLA-A and HLA-B alleles of most subjects. An observed cluster of highly shared sequence variants was recorded as a likely sequencing artifact.

As regards this clone: Its antigen is unidentified.

Germline loops: CDR1 MGHDK, CDR2 SYGVNS. V lost 4 bases to trimming and J lost 4 bases, with 13 bases between them. The CDR3 extends over 14 amino acids. This TCR was sampled from a woman aged 25 to 45 in good health and CMV-seropositive. The sequencing sample was made of PBMCs. The rearrangement uses TRBV25-1 and TRBJ1-2; a possible D gene is TRBD1 (6 bases). The CDR3 protein is CASSGWTASYGYTF. CDR3 in DNA: TGTGCCAGCAGTGGCTGGACAGCCTCCTATGGCTACACCTTC.